Each of the 9 T cell receptor beta chains below was sequenced from the same sample in a study of Ad26.COV2.S vaccination and SARS-CoV-2 variants. Treatment defined: approximately 18 received Ad26.COV2.S at low or high dose, single or two shots; 5 received placebo; per-sample allocation not given. Sampling was done on day 63 after the first vaccine or placebo injection. Sequencing was performed with immunoSEQ multiplex PCR; in TCRdb, only in-frame clones are kept and a portion is missing. Found here are a few hundred thousand clones, about 83% of them singletons; the top ten hold more than 7%. The sample was peripheral blood, taken in a trial of Ad26.COV2.S vaccine versus placebo. Source of these receptors: a person aged 18-60 years who received the Ad26.COV2.S COVID-19 vaccine or a placebo.

V gene TRBV19 combines with J gene TRBJ2-7; 11 nucleotides line up with TRBD1. Trimming removed 6 bases from V and 5 bases from J; junction bases left unmatched: 6. This CDR3 is 14 amino acids long. Germline CDR1 reads LNHDA; CDR2 reads SQIVND (reference sequence). CDR3 nucleotides: TGTGCCAGTAGCCCGGGACAGGGGGGGGACGAGCAGTACTTC. It yields the protein CASSPGQGGDEQYF.

The V gene is TRBV7-2, the J gene TRBJ2-1; TRBD2 agrees at 15 bases. After removal of 5 bases from V and 9 bases from J, the junction contained 11 bases not matched to a gene. The length of the CDR3 is 17 residues. Per germline, CDR1 SGHTA and CDR2 FQGNSA. In DNA form, the CDR3 reads TGTGCCAGCAGCCCCTTCGGGACTAGCGGGAGGTCGGTTGAGCAGTTCTTC. Its translation: CASSPFGTSGRSVEQFF.

Turning to this clone: Only one base separates this from a far larger clonotype, so it likely reflects a read error. The chain carries TRBV14 and TRBJ2-7; 9 bases fit TRBD1. CDR3 size: 14 residues. Germline-derived CDR1 and CDR2 are SGHDN and FVKESK. The trim removed 4 bases at V and 1 base at J, leaving 2 bases unmatched. CDR3 amino acids: CASSPGTGSYEQYF. The DNA of the CDR3 is TGTGCCAGCAGCCCCGGGACAGGGTCCTACGAGCAGTACTTC.

This clone has just a few counts. This chain links TRBV11-2 with TRBJ1-1; weak D call: TRBD1 (5 bases). The CDR3 runs 13 residues. V dropped 8 bases and J dropped 4 bases, with 14 bases sitting between them. Germline V lookup: CDR1 SGHAT, CDR2 FQNNGV. The CDR3 loop reads CASGPRVVTEAFF. The CDR3 coding sequence is TGTGCCAGCGGCCCCAGGGTGGTCACTGAAGCTTTCTTT.

This clone was observed a few times. This sequence joins TRBV6-1 and TRBJ1-2; D may be TRBD1 (6 bases). The CDR3 contains 12 residues. Germline V gene data show CDR1 as MNHNS and CDR2 as SASEGT. Trimming pared 3 bases from V and 8 bases from J, leaving 10 bases between. The CDR3 loop reads CASSDHRVGYTF. In nucleotides, the CDR3 is TGTGCCAGCAGTGACCACAGGGTGGGCTACACCTTC.

The chain couples TRBV12-5 to TRBJ1-2, with D perhaps matching TRBD1 (5 bases). Germline CDR1 is LGHNT and CDR2 is FRNRAP. This CDR3 spans 13 amino acids. V gave up 6 bases and J gave up 4 bases, with 12 bases separating them. The CDR3, as DNA: TGTGCTAGTGGGACCGACAGCTTCTATGGCTACACCTTC. Amino acid sequence: CASGTDSFYGYTF.

This chain connects TRBV6-2 or TRBV6-3 to TRBJ1-5, with D possibly TRBD1 on 5 matching bases. This CDR3 comprises 14 residues. Germline CDR1 MNHEY, CDR2 SVGEGT. V lost 6 bases, J lost 4 bases, and 13 bases lay in between. CDR3 loop: CASSPTEANQPQHF. CDR3 nucleotides: TGTGCCAGCAGCCCGACAGAGGCAAATCAGCCCCAGCATTTT.

V gene TRBV27 combines with J gene TRBJ1-6; the D is unclear. Germline loops: CDR1 MNHEY, CDR2 SMNVEV (reference sequence). The germline V and J ends were trimmed by 3 bases and 7 bases, with 10 bases remaining between them. This CDR3 is built from 14 residues. Here the CDR3 DNA reads TGTGCCAGCAGTTTCGGGCCAGAAAATTCACCCCTCCACTTT. Encoded protein: CASSFGPENSPLHF.

The chain combines TRBV4-3 with TRBJ1-5; the D is unclear. CDR1 and CDR2 (germline): LGHNA, YSLEER. The CDR3 consists of 16 residues. V lost 0 bases and J 5 bases, leaving 14 bases between the germline ends. CDR3 loop: CASSQDVNSQYQPQHF. The CDR3 region has the DNA TGCGCCAGCAGCCAAGATGTCAACAGTCAATATCAGCCCCAGCATTTT.